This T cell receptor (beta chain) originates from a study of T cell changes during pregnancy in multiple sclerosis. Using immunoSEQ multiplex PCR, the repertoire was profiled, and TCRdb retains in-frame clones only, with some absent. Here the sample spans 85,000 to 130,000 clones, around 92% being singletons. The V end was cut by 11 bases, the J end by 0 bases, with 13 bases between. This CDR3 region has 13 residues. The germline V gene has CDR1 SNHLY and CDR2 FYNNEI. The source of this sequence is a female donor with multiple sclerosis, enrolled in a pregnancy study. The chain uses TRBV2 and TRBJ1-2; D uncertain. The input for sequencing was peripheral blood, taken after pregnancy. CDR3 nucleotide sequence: TGTGCCTGCGCCGGGAGCCCTAACTATGGCTACACCTTC. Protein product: CACAGSPNYGYTF.